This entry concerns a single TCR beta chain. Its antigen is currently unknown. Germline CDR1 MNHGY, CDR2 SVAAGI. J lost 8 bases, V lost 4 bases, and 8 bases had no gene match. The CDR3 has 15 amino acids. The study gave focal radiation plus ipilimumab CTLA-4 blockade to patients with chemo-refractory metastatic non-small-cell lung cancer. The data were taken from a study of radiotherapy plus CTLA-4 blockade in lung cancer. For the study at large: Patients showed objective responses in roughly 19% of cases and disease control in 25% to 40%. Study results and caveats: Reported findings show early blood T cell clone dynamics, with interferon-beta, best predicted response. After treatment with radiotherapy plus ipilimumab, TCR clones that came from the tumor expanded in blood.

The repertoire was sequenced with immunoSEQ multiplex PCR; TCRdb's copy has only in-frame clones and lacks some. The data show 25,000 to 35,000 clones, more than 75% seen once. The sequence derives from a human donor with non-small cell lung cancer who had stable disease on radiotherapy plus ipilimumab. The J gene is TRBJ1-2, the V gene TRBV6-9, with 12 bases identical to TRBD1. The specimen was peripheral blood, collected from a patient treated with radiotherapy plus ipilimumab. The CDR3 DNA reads TGTGCCAGCAGTTTCCTGGGACAGGGGGCCGACGGCTACACCTTC. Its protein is CASSFLGQGADGYTF.